This T cell receptor beta chain was observed in a study of T cells expressing NK-cell markers. TCRdb re-analyzed the 5' RACE reads; it lists each CDR3 protein once, without DNA. Recorded for this sample: more than 120,000 distinct CDR3 sequences. The CDR3 extends over 15 amino acids. CDR1 and CDR2 (germline): DFQATT, SNEGSKA (reference sequence). The receptor comes from a man younger than 35 in good health. The sequenced sample was blood T cells: a sorted CD56 or NKG2C T cell subset, CD4+ or CD8+ T cells, or bulk PBMC T cells (not recorded which). This chain links TRBV20-1 with TRBJ2-1; no DNA is available, so the TRBD2 call from TCRdb remains unchecked. Here the CDR3 reads CSANEFQRETNEQFF.